This entry concerns a single T cell receptor (beta chain). TCR beta chains were sequenced at survey level with immunoSEQ. Only in-frame clones appear in the TCRdb table, and some are missing; sequencing was by immunoSEQ multiplex PCR. This sample has under 55,000 clones; just over 90% occur once, and the top ten carry about 11%. Between the trimmed V and J ends, which lost 4 bases and 4 bases, there was a span of 14 bases. The CDR3 totals 14 residues. Germline assignment: CDR1 SGDLS and CDR2 YYNGEE. The receptor comes from a man aged 40-55 years with rheumatoid arthritis. This chain links TRBV9 with TRBJ1-1, with D possibly matching TRBD1 (6 bases). Source material: PBMCs. CDR3 amino acids: CASSTYREGTEAFF. Here the CDR3 DNA reads TGTGCCAGCAGCACTTACAGGGAAGGCACTGAAGCTTTCTTT.